This is a list of T cell receptor beta chains from one sample in a study of blood T cell repertoires in COVID-19. Sequencing was performed with immunoSEQ multiplex PCR; in TCRdb, only in-frame clones are kept and a portion is missing. The table lists approximately 140,000 clones, over 75% of them singletons. Sequencing input: PBMCs or T cells enriched from blood (not recorded which). The receptors here all came from a man aged 50 to 60 in a cohort exposed to, infected with or recovered from COVID-19 (not recorded which). Each CDR3 is given with its conserved first and last residue. D genes are given only for firm matches. A clone size is listed for some rows: how often the clone was seen (once, few, many), or a class if it is expanded.

CAWSDYTEAFF,TGTGCCTGGAGTGACTACACTGAAGCTTTCTTT,TRBV30,.,TRBJ1-1,.
CASSLDSAGYGYTF,TGCGCCAGCAGCTTGGATTCGGCGGGCTATGGCTACACCTTC,TRBV5-1,.,TRBJ1-2,.
CATSNLGAAQHF,TGTGCCACCTCGAATTTGGGAGCGGCCCAGCATTTT,TRBV2,few,TRBJ1-5,.
CASSLEAGGVSPLHF,TGCGCCAGCAGCTTAGAGGCTGGGGGGGTTTCACCCCTCCACTTT,TRBV5-1,.,TRBJ1-6,.
CASSLGGAGYQPQHF,TGTGCCAGCAGCTTGGGTGGTGCGGGTTACCAGCCCCAGCATTTT,TRBV5-6,.,TRBJ1-5,.
CASSLGLGRGEAFF,TGTGCCAGCAGCTTAGGCCTGGGAAGGGGTGAAGCTTTCTTT,TRBV13,.,TRBJ1-1,.
CASGAEETFEKLFF,TGTGCCAGCGGGGCAGAGGAGACGTTCGAAAAACTGTTTTTT,TRBV11-2,once,TRBJ1-4,.
CASSLGLEETQYF,TGTGCCAGCAGTCTGGGACTGGAAGAGACCCAGTACTTC,TRBV28,.,TRBJ2-5,.
CASSPGTGDEKLFF,TGCGCCAGCAGTCCCGGGACAGGGGATGAAAAACTGTTTTTT,TRBV5-1,.,TRBJ1-4,TRBD1
CASSQDRLVTAGYTF,TGCGCCAGCAGCCAAGATCGGCTAGTCACCGCCGGCTACACCTTC,TRBV4-1,.,TRBJ1-2,.
CASSVRTDNSPLHF,TGTGCCAGCAGCGTCCGGACAGACAATTCACCCCTCCACTTT,TRBV4-2,.,TRBJ1-6,.
CASSQEAGAGGTYEQYF,TGCGCCAGCAGCCAAGAGGCAGGAGCGGGGGGAACCTACGAGCAGTACTTC,TRBV4-3,once,TRBJ2-7,TRBD2
CASSPRLAGVFGGFF,TGCGCCAGCAGCCCTAGGCTAGCGGGAGTATTTGGTGGGTTCTTC,TRBV5-1,.,TRBJ2-1,TRBD2
CASSTGTGTSYGYTF,TGTGCCAGTAGTACGGGGACAGGGACTAGCTATGGCTACACCTTC,TRBV19,.,TRBJ1-2,TRBD1
CASSLGQPSLSSYNEQFF,TGCGCCAGCAGCTTGGGACAGCCCTCCTTGAGCTCCTACAATGAGCAGTTCTTC,TRBV5-1,.,TRBJ2-1,.
CASSQVGPFNEAFF,TGTGCCAGCAGCCAAGTGGGCCCGTTTAATGAAGCTTTCTTT,TRBV14,.,TRBJ1-1,.
CASSFVRGPLHF,TGTGCCAGCAGCTTTGTCAGGGGACCCCTCCACTTT,TRBV7-9,.,TRBJ1-6,.
CASSLERQAVSYEQYF,TGTGCCAGCAGCTTAGAGCGGCAGGCGGTCTCCTACGAGCAGTACTTC,TRBV7-8,.,TRBJ2-7,.
CASSLSGEAFF,TGTGCCAGCAGCTTATCCGGGGAAGCTTTCTTT,TRBV7-9,.,TRBJ1-1,.
CASSPGTVGTGELFF,TGTGCCAGCAGCCCCGGGACAGTTGGCACCGGGGAGCTGTTTTTT,TRBV5-4,.,TRBJ2-2,TRBD1
CASSPLAGLNEQFF,TGTGCCAGCAGCCCCTTGGCGGGGCTCAATGAGCAGTTCTTC,TRBV5-4,.,TRBJ2-1,.
CASSQRSNTEAFF,TGTGCCAGCAGCCAGAGGTCGAACACTGAAGCTTTCTTT,TRBV5-4,few,TRBJ1-1,.
CASSSPGQNYEQYF,TGTGCCAGCAGCTCACCGGGACAAAATTACGAGCAGTACTTC,TRBV7-9,.,TRBJ2-7,.
CASSYGQGTEKLFF,TGCGCCAGCAGCTATGGACAGGGGACTGAAAAACTGTTTTTT,TRBV4-1,.,TRBJ1-4,TRBD1
CASTDDLLTGGTFF,TGTGCCAGCACCGACGACCTGCTGACAGGGGGGACTTTCTTT,TRBV7-9,.,TRBJ1-1,TRBD1
CASTPWTSGGYQFF,TGTGCCAGCACCCCGTGGACTAGCGGGGGGTATCAGTTCTTC,TRBV9,.,TRBJ2-1,TRBD2
CASSAGTTWDTQYF,TGTGCCAGCAGTGCGGGAACGACCTGGGATACGCAGTATTTT,TRBV25-1,.,TRBJ2-3,.
CASSQAPRQGGETQYF,TGCGCCAGCAGCCAAGCGCCCCGACAGGGTGGAGAGACCCAGTACTTC,TRBV4-1,.,TRBJ2-5,TRBD1
CASASYEQYF,TGTGCCAGCGCGTCCTACGAGCAGTACTTC,TRBV12-3/TRBV12-4,.,TRBJ2-7,.
CASSPSSYEQYF,TGTGCCAGCAGCCCTTCCTCCTACGAGCAGTACTTC,TRBV7-8,.,TRBJ2-7,.
CASSGAGAFRYEQYF,TGTGCCAGCAGCGGAGCGGGAGCATTTAGGTACGAGCAGTACTTC,TRBV6-5,.,TRBJ2-7,TRBD2
CAIPPRGKQYF,TGTGCCATCCCGCCCAGGGGAAAGCAGTACTTC,TRBV10-3,.,TRBJ2-7,.
CASSPSGRTLNNQPQHF,TGTGCCAGTAGTCCCTCTGGGAGGACCCTTAACAATCAGCCCCAGCATTTT,TRBV19,.,TRBJ1-5,.
CASSFGDRGLAGYGYTF,TGTGCCAGCAGCTTTGGGGACAGGGGGCTCGCGGGCTATGGCTACACCTTC,TRBV7-9,.,TRBJ1-2,TRBD1
CASGPGYGYTF,TGTGCCAGCGGTCCCGGCTATGGCTACACCTTC,TRBV27,.,TRBJ1-2,.
CASISPRGNHEQFF,TGTGCCAGCATTTCCCCCAGGGGGAATCATGAGCAGTTCTTC,TRBV27,.,TRBJ2-1,TRBD1
CATRGQNQETQYF,TGTGCCACCAGGGGGCAAAACCAAGAGACCCAGTACTTC,TRBV15,.,TRBJ2-5,.
CASNLDRGTEAFF,TGTGCCAGCAATCTGGACAGGGGGACTGAAGCTTTCTTT,TRBV12-3/TRBV12-4,.,TRBJ1-1,TRBD1
CASSEGPNEKLFF,TGTGCCAGCAGTGAAGGCCCTAATGAAAAACTGTTTTTT,TRBV25-1,.,TRBJ1-4,.
CASRPATGTGETGGFHNEQFF,TGTGCCAGTAGACCTGCGACCGGGACAGGGGAAACAGGGGGTTTCCACAATGAGCAGTTCTTC,TRBV19,few,TRBJ2-1,TRBD1
CASNGLAGGEQYF,TGTGCCAGCAACGGACTAGCGGGAGGCGAGCAGTACTTC,TRBV12-3/TRBV12-4,.,TRBJ2-7,TRBD2
CASRDSISNQPQHF,TGTGCCAGCAGGGACTCGATTAGCAATCAGCCCCAGCATTTT,TRBV6-5,.,TRBJ1-5,.
CASRLTSGSYREQFF,TGTGCCAGTAGGCTTACTAGCGGGAGTTATCGGGAGCAGTTCTTC,TRBV19,few,TRBJ2-1,TRBD2
CATQTGYGYTF,TGTGCCACCCAGACAGGGTATGGCTACACCTTC,TRBV27,.,TRBJ1-2,TRBD1
CASSAPAGGSSYNEQFF,TGTGCCAGCAGTGCGCCTGCGGGCGGCAGCTCCTACAATGAGCAGTTCTTC,TRBV25-1,.,TRBJ2-1,.
CASSLGPQIVANIQYF,TGCGCCAGCAGCTTAGGGCCCCAAATAGTAGCGAACATTCAGTACTTC,TRBV5-1,.,TRBJ2-4,.
CASTSMDNEQFF,TGTGCCAGCACCTCTATGGACAATGAGCAGTTCTTC,TRBV27,once,TRBJ2-1,.
CASSQDRSSGLWGTQYF,TGCGCCAGCAGCCAAGATCGGTCTAGCGGCCTGTGGGGTACGCAGTATTTT,TRBV4-1,few,TRBJ2-3,TRBD2
CATSSDRGAYEQYF,TGTGCCACCAGCAGTGACAGGGGAGCCTACGAGCAGTACTTC,TRBV15,.,TRBJ2-7,TRBD1
CAIRPEGQGNTIYF,TGTGCCATCAGGCCCGAGGGACAGGGAAACACCATATATTTT,TRBV10-3,few,TRBJ1-3,TRBD1
CASSLGTGGTYNEQFF,TGTGCCAGCAGCTTAGGGACAGGGGGTACCTACAATGAGCAGTTCTTC,TRBV11-3,once,TRBJ2-1,TRBD1
CASSQERLQGPTQYF,TGCGCCAGCAGCCAAGAGCGACTTCAGGGCCCTACGCAGTATTTT,TRBV4-1,.,TRBJ2-3,.
CASQKEGADTGELFF,TGTGCCTCGCAAAAGGAGGGGGCCGACACCGGGGAGCTGTTTTTT,TRBV19,.,TRBJ2-2,.
CASSSGAGQYF,TGTGCCAGCAGTTCGGGAGCGGGACAGTACTTC,TRBV6-1,.,TRBJ2-7,TRBD2